The rows below give T cell receptor beta chains drawn from one sample of a study of control samples from healthy donors and cancer patients. Sequencing was performed with immunoSEQ multiplex PCR; in TCRdb, only in-frame clones are kept and a portion is missing. The sample shows around 180,000 clones, around nine tenths of them seen only once. Source material: blood. The receptors stem from a woman in her 30s in good health. Both conserved end residues are part of each CDR3. The order of the fields is D gene, V gene, clone size, J gene, CDR3 DNA, CDR3 protein. A D gene is named only where the DNA matches it firmly. Rows give clone size only sometimes, using once, few, many, or a class for an expanded clone.

.	TRBV29-1	.	TRBJ1-1	TGCAGCGTTGTTTTAGCTGAAGCTTTCTTT	CSVVLAEAFF
TRBD1	TRBV24-1	.	TRBJ1-5	TGTGCCACCAGCCTGACAGGGGAACAGCCCCAGCATTTT	CATSLTGEQPQHF
.	TRBV15	.	TRBJ1-3	TGTGCCACCAGCAGAGAGGTAGCAGGGTTTGATGGAAACACCATATATTTT	CATSREVAGFDGNTIYF
.	TRBV4-2	.	TRBJ1-2	TGTGCCAGCAGCCAAGAGGGGACCGTTAACTATGGCTACACCTTC	CASSQEGTVNYGYTF
.	TRBV28	.	TRBJ2-7	TGTGCCAGCAGTTTTTTTGTAGTGACAAAAGTATCCTACGAGCAGTACTTC	CASSFFVVTKVSYEQYF
TRBD1	TRBV5-1	.	TRBJ2-7	TGCGCCAGCAGCCCCTCCGGGACAGAATACGAGCAGTACTTC	CASSPSGTEYEQYF
TRBD2	TRBV30	.	TRBJ2-3	TGTGCCTGGAGTAGCGGACTAGCGGGGGTGATACTCACAGATACGCAGTATTTT	CAWSSGLAGVILTDTQYF
TRBD1	TRBV28	.	TRBJ1-5	TGTGCCACCCAGGGGGCGAGGAATCAGCCCCAGCATTTT	CATQGARNQPQHF
TRBD1	TRBV6-6	.	TRBJ2-4	TGTGCCAGCAGTCGCCTCGGACAGGGGATGGCCAAAAACATTCAGTACTTC	CASSRLGQGMAKNIQYF
.	TRBV27	.	TRBJ1-1	TGTGCCAGCAGCCGATTAAGAGACAGGCTGAACACTGAAGCTTTCTTT	CASSRLRDRLNTEAFF
.	TRBV28	.	TRBJ2-1	TGTGCCAGCAGTTTTAGAGACGGGCTCTCCTACAATGAGCAGTTCTTC	CASSFRDGLSYNEQFF
.	TRBV12-3/TRBV12-4	.	TRBJ2-2	TGTGCCAGCAGTCCAGGGGTGGGGGAGCTGTTTTTT	CASSPGVGELFF
TRBD2	TRBV20-1	.	TRBJ2-1	TGCAGTGCTGCCCTAGCGGCACAGTTCTTC	CSAALAAQFF
.	TRBV3-1/TRBV3-2	.	TRBJ2-5	TGTGCCAGCAGCCAAGGTCAACAGGATTTTGGAGAGACCCAGTACTTC	CASSQGQQDFGETQYF
.	TRBV25-1	.	TRBJ2-3	TGTGCCAGCTCACATTCCGCCGGGAGAGACATGGATACGCAGTATTTT	CASSHSAGRDMDTQYF
.	TRBV7-9	.	TRBJ2-1	TGTGCCAGCAGCTTCCTCGGGGCCGAGCAGTTCTTC	CASSFLGAEQFF
.	TRBV3-1/TRBV3-2	.	TRBJ2-7	TGTGCCAGCAGCCAAGATGGGGGAGCGGCTTCCTACGAGCAGTACTTC	CASSQDGGAASYEQYF
.	TRBV16	.	TRBJ2-3	TGTGCCAGCAGCCAAGTCCTGTTTAGGCGCTCAGATACGCAGTATTTT	CASSQVLFRRSDTQYF
.	TRBV19	once	TRBJ1-5	TGTGCCAGCGGGGCCCCAGGCAATCAGCCCCAGCATTTT	CASGAPGNQPQHF
TRBD1	TRBV4-1	.	TRBJ1-6	TGCGCCAGCAGCCAGAGGACAGGGCGCCATAATTCACCCCTCCACTTT	CASSQRTGRHNSPLHF
.	TRBV4-1	.	TRBJ2-3	TGCGCCAGCAGCCAAGATAGGGGGACAGATACGCAGTATTTT	CASSQDRGTDTQYF
TRBD2	TRBV6-1	.	TRBJ2-3	TGTGCCAGCAGTGAGGTAGGGCGGGGGGGCCCAGATACGCAGTATTTT	CASSEVGRGGPDTQYF
.	TRBV3-1/TRBV3-2	.	TRBJ1-1	TGTGCCAGCAGCCAAGATCCCTCTAGGAACACTGAAGCTTTCTTT	CASSQDPSRNTEAFF
TRBD1	TRBV2	.	TRBJ1-5	TGTGCCAGCAGTGTTATAGGACAGGGTAGCAATCAGCCCCAGCATTTT	CASSVIGQGSNQPQHF
.	TRBV12-3/TRBV12-4	.	TRBJ1-1	TGTGCCAGCAGGCCAACAGCGAACACTGAAGCTTTCTTT	CASRPTANTEAFF
.	TRBV11-2	.	TRBJ2-5	TGTGCCAGCAGCCCATATTGGGAGGCCCAGTACTTC	CASSPYWEAQYF
.	TRBV28	.	TRBJ1-1	TGTGCCAGCAGCCAGGGTGGGCGATTTGTTGCTTTCTTT	CASSQGGRFVAFF
TRBD1	TRBV13	few	TRBJ2-2	TGTGCCAGCAGCACTAGACAGGGGGCCGGCACCGGGGAGCTGTTTTTT	CASSTRQGAGTGELFF
.	TRBV5-5	.	TRBJ2-5	TGTGCCAGCAGCGCCAGGGGACGAGAGACCCAGTACTTC	CASSARGRETQYF
TRBD2	TRBV7-6	.	TRBJ2-3	TGTGCCAGCAGCTTAGGAGTTGCGGGAGGAGATACGCAGTATTTT	CASSLGVAGGDTQYF
.	TRBV27	.	TRBJ1-1	TGTGCCAGCAGTTTCGTGGGGAACACTGAAGCTTTCTTT	CASSFVGNTEAFF
TRBD2	TRBV9	.	TRBJ2-7	TGTGCCAGCAGCCCTCCGCGGCGGGGGTACGAGCAGTACTTC	CASSPPRRGYEQYF
TRBD2	TRBV19	.	TRBJ2-1	TGTGCCAGTAGTATCCGACTAGCGGGAGGGCCATATGAGCAGTTCTTC	CASSIRLAGGPYEQFF
.	TRBV25-1	once	TRBJ1-5	TGTGCCAGCAGTGAATCGGGGGGTAGCAATCAGCCCCAGCATTTT	CASSESGGSNQPQHF
.	TRBV5-5	.	TRBJ1-3	TGTGCCAGCAGCCTGTCTTCCTCTGGAAACACCATATATTTT	CASSLSSSGNTIYF
.	TRBV21-1	.	TRBJ1-4	TGTGCCAGCAGCAAGGACCCGGGACAGGGGGCGGGAAAACTGTTTTTT	CASSKDPGQGAGKLFF
TRBD2	TRBV2	.	TRBJ2-1	TGTGCCAGCAGTGCCAATACCGGCCTGTTACTAGCGGGAGTAAGTGGGAATGAGCAGTTCTTC	CASSANTGLLLAGVSGNEQFF
.	TRBV11-3	.	TRBJ1-4	TGTGCCAGCAGCTTACCATTTAATGGAACTAATGAAAAACTGTTTTTT	CASSLPFNGTNEKLFF
.	TRBV28	.	TRBJ2-7	TGTGCCAGCAGTTTACAAGGGGCGCAGTACTTC	CASSLQGAQYF
.	TRBV11-2	.	TRBJ1-2	TGTGCCAGCAGCCCGACAGTCTATGATGGCTACACCTTC	CASSPTVYDGYTF
.	TRBV7-9	.	TRBJ2-5	TGTGCCAGCAGCTTAGTATTTGACAGGTCGAAGGAGACCCAGTACTTC	CASSLVFDRSKETQYF
TRBD1	TRBV2	.	TRBJ1-2	TGTGCCAGCACAGGGGGCTATGGCTACACCTTC	CASTGGYGYTF
.	TRBV14	.	TRBJ1-2	TGTGCCAGCAGCCAAGGGCCACCGGTACGGAACTATGGCTACACCTTC	CASSQGPPVRNYGYTF
.	TRBV20-1	once	TRBJ2-1	TGCAGTGCTAGTCACTTCGCGAATGAGCAGTTCTTC	CSASHFANEQFF
TRBD1	TRBV2	once	TRBJ2-7	TGTGCCAGCAGACAGGGGCTTCCCTACGAGCAGTACTTC	CASRQGLPYEQYF
.	TRBV2	.	TRBJ1-6	TGTGCCAGCAGTGATTCCCCAGGACAGATTAATTCACCCCTCCACTTT	CASSDSPGQINSPLHF
.	TRBV27	.	TRBJ1-6	TGTGCCAGCAGTTTGATGGCCCTTTTTCAGGATTCACCCCTCCACTTT	CASSLMALFQDSPLHF
TRBD1	TRBV5-5	.	TRBJ1-2	TGTGCCAGCAGCTTGGGGGGACAGGCAAACTCCTTCTATGGCTACACCTTC	CASSLGGQANSFYGYTF
.	TRBV28	.	TRBJ2-3	TGTGCCAGCTCTCCGTTTACTAATGTCGATACGCAGTATTTT	CASSPFTNVDTQYF
.	TRBV7-8	.	TRBJ1-1	TGTGCCAGCAGCCCGATGGATACAATTATGAACACTGAAGCTTTCTTT	CASSPMDTIMNTEAFF